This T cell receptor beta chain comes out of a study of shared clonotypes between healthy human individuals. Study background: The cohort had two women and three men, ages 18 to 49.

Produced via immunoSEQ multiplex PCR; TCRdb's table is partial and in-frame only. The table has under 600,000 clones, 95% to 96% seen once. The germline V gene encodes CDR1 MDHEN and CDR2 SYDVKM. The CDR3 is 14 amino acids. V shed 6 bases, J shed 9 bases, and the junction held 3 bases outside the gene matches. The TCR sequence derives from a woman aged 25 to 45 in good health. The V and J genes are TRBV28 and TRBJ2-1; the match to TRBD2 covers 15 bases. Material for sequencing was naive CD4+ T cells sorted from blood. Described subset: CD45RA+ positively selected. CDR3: CASRRTSGRVEQFF. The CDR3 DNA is TGTGCCAGCAGGCGGACTAGCGGGAGGGTTGAGCAGTTCTTC.